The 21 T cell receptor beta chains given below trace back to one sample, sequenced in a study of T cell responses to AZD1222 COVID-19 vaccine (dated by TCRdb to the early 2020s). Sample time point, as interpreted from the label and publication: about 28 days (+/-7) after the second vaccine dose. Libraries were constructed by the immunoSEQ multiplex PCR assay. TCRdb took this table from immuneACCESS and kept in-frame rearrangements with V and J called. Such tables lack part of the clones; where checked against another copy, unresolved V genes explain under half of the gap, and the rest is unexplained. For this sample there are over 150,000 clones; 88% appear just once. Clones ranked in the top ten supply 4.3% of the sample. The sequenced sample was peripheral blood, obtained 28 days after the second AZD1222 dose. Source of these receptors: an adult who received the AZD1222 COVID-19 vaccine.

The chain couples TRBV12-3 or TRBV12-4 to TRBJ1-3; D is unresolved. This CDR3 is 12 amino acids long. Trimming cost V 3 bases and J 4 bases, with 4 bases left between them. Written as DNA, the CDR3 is TGTGCCAGCAGTTTGTTGGGAAACACCATATATTTT. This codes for CASSLLGNTIYF.

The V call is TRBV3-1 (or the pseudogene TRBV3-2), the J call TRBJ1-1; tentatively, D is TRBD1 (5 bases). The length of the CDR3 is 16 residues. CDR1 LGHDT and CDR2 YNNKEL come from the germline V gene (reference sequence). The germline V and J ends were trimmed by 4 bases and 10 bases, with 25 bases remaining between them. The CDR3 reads CASSRRTEHGTSGAFF. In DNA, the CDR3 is TGTGCCAGCAGCCGTAGAACAGAACACGGGACGTCCGGAGCTTTCTTT.

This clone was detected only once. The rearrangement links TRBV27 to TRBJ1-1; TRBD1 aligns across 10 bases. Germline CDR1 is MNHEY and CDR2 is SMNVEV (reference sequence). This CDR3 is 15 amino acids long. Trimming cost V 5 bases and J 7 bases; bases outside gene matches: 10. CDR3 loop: CASSPPDRGRREAFF. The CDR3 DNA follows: TGTGCCAGCAGTCCCCCTGACAGGGGGCGTCGTGAAGCTTTCTTT.

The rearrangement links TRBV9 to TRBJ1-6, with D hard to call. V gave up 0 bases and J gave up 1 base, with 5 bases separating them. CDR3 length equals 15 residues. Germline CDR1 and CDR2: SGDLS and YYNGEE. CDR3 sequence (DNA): TGTGCCAGCAGCGTAGGCGGGTCCTATAATTCACCCCTCCACTTT. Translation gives CASSVGGSYNSPLHF.

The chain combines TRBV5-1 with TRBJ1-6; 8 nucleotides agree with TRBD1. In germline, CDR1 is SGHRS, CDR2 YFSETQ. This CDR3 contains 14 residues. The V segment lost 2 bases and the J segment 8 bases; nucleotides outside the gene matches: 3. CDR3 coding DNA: TGCGCCAGCAGCTTTGGGACAGGTGATTCACCCCTCCACTTT. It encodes CASSFGTGDSPLHF.

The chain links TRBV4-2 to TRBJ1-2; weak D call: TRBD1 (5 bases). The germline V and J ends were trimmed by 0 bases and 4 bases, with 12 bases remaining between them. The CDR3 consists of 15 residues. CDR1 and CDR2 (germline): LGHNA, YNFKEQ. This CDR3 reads CASSQDRGASYGYTF. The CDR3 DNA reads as TGTGCCAGCAGCCAAGATCGAGGGGCTTCCTATGGCTACACCTTC.

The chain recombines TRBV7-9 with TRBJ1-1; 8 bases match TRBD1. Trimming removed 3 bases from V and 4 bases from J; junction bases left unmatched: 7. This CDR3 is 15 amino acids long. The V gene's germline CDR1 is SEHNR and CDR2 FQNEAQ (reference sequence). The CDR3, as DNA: TGTGCCAGCAGCTTCGGCGATGACAGGGGCACTGAAGCTTTCTTT. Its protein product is CASSFGDDRGTEAFF.

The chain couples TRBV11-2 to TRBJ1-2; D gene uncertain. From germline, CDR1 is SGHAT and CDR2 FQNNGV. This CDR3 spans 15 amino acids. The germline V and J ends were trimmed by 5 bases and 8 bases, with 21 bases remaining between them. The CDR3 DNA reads TGTGCCAGCAGCCCCCTTTATCCGGTGACGGAAGGCTACACCTTC. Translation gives CASSPLYPVTEGYTF.

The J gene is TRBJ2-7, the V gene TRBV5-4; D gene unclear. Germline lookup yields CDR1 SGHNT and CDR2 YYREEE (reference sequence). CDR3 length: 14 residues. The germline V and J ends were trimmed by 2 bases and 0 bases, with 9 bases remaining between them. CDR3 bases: TGTGCCAGCAGCTTTCAGACTGCCTCCTACGAGCAGTACTTC. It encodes CASSFQTASYEQYF.

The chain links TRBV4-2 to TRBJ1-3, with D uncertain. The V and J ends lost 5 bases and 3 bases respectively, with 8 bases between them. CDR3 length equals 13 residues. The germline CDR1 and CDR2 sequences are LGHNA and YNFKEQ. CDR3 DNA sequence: TGTGCCAGCAGCGGGGATCTTGGAAACACCATATATTTT. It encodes CASSGDLGNTIYF.

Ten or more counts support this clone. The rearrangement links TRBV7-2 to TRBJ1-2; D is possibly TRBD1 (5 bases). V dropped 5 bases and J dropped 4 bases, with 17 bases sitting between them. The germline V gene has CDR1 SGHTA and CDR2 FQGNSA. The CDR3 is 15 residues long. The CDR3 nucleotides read TGTGCCAGCAGCCCCACCGGGGGGGTGGTCTATGGCTACACCTTC. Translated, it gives CASSPTGGVVYGYTF. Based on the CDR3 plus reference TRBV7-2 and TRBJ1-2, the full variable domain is GAGVSQSPSNKVTEKGKDVELRCDPISGHTALYWYRQSLGQGLEFLIYFQGNSAPDKSGLPSDRFSAERTGGSVSTLTIQRTQQEDSAVYLCASSPTGGVVYGYTFGSGTRLTVV.

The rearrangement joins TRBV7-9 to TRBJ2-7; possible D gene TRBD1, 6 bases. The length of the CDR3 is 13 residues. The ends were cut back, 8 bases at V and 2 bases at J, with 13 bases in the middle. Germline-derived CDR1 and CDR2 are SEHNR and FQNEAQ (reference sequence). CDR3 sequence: CASGDTSTYEQYF. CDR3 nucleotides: TGTGCCAGCGGGGACACCTCCACCTACGAGCAGTACTTC.

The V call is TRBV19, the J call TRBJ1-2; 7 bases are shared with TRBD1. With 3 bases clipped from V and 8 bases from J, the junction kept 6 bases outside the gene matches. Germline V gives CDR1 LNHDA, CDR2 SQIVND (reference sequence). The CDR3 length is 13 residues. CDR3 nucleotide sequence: TGTGCCAGTAGTATGACCGGACAGGCAGGCTACACCTTC. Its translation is CASSMTGQAGYTF.

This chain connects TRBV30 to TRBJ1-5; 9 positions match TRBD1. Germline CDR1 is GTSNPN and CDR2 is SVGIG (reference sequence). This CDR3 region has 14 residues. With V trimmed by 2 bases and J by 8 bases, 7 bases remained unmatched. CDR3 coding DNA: TGTGCCTGGAGTCCCGGGACAGGGAGCGAGCCCCAGCATTTT. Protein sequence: CAWSPGTGSEPQHF.

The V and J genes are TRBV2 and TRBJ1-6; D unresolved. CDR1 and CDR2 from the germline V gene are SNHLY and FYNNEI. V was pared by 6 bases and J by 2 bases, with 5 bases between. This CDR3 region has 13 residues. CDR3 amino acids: CASSTAYNSPLHF. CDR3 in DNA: TGTGCCAGCAGCACGGCCTATAATTCACCCCTCCACTTT. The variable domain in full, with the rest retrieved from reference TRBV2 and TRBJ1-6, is EPEVTQTPSHQVTQMGQEVILRCVPISNHLYFYWYRQILGQKVEFLVSFYNNEISEKSEIFDDQFSVERPDGSNFTLKIRSTKLEDSAMYFCASSTAYNSPLHFGNGTRLTVT.

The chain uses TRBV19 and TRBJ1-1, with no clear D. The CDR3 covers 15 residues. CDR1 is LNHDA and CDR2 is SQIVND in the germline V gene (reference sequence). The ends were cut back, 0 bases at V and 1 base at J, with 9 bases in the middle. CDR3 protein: CASSIDGSRNTEAFF. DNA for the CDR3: TGTGCCAGTAGTATAGACGGGTCAAGGAACACTGAAGCTTTCTTT.

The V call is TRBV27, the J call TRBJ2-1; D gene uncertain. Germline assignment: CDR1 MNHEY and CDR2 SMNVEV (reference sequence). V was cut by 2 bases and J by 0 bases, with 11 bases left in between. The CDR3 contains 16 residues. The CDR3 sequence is CASSLVPGSSYNEQFF. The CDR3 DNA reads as TGTGCCAGCAGTTTAGTTCCTGGCAGCTCCTACAATGAGCAGTTCTTC.

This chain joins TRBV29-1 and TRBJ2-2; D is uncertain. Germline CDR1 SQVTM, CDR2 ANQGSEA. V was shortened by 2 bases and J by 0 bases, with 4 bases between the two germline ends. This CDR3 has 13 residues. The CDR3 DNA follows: TGCAGCGTTGAACCGTCGAACACCGGGGAGCTGTTTTTT. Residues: CSVEPSNTGELFF.

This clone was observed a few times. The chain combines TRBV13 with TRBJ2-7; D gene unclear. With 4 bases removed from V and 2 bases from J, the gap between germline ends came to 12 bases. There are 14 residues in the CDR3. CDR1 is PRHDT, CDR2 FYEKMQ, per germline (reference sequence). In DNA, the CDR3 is TGTGCCAGCAGCTCTCCCAATATACCCTACGAGCAGTACTTC. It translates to CASSSPNIPYEQYF.

CDR3 DNA: TGTGCTAGTGGTTCGAATTGGCCTTATGGCTACACCTTC. Residues: CASGSNWPYGYTF. The chain combines TRBV12-5 with TRBJ1-2; D is unresolved. CDR1 is LGHNT and CDR2 is FRNRAP in the germline V gene. The germline V and J ends were trimmed by 4 bases and 5 bases, with 11 bases remaining between them. There are 13 residues in the CDR3.

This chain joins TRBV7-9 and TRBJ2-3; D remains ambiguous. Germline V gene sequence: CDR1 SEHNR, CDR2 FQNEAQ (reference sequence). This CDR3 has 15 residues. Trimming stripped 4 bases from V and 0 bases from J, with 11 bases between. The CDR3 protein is CASSSGLYSTDTQYF. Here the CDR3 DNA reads TGTGCCAGCAGCTCCGGTCTGTATAGCACAGATACGCAGTATTTT.